These T cell receptor beta chains were read from a single sample in a study of shared clonotypes between healthy human individuals. TCRdb keeps only in-frame clones here, not all; method: immunoSEQ multiplex PCR. The table has approximately 980,000 clones, 76% seen once. Source material: memory CD4+ T cells sorted from blood. The receptors here all came from a young man in good health. The CDR3 runs from the conserved cysteine through the conserved F or W. A D gene is named only where the DNA matches it firmly. Rows give clone size only sometimes, using once, few, many, or a class for an expanded clone.

d_gene	v_gene	abundance	j_gene	CDR3nt	CDR3aa
NA	TRBV20-1	few	TRBJ1-1	TGCAGAGCTAGGGGGACTGAAGCTTTCTTT	CRARGTEAFF
NA	TRBV18	NA	TRBJ1-1	TGTGCCAGCTCCCCCCCGGGCCAGAAAACTGAAGCTTTCTTT	CASSPPGQKTEAFF
TRBD2	TRBV19	NA	TRBJ2-4	TGTGCCAGTAGTACTCTACTAGCGGGAAAAGCCAAAAACATTCAGTACTTC	CASSTLLAGKAKNIQYF
NA	TRBV30	NA	TRBJ1-1	TGTGCCTGGAGTGAAGGTGGGAACACTGAAGCTTTCTTT	CAWSEGGNTEAFF
TRBD1	TRBV19	few	TRBJ2-3	TGTGCCAGTAGAGCCCCGGGACAGGTCACAGATACGCAGTATTTT	CASRAPGQVTDTQYF
TRBD2	TRBV10-2	once	TRBJ2-3	TGCGCCAGCAGGGAACTAGCGGGAGGGCCAGACACGCAGTATTTT	CASRELAGGPDTQYF
NA	TRBV10-2	NA	TRBJ2-4	TGCGCCACCTCTGCCGGAACAGGCAACATTCAGTACTTC	CATSAGTGNIQYF
TRBD1	TRBV30	NA	TRBJ1-2	TGTGCCTGGAGTGTAGCGACAGGGGGCAATGGCTACACCTTC	CAWSVATGGNGYTF
TRBD2	TRBV6-1	few	TRBJ2-3	TGTGCCAGCAGTGTGGGACTAGCGGGGGGGTGGACAGATACGCAGTATTTT	CASSVGLAGGWTDTQYF
NA	TRBV28	few	TRBJ1-4	TGTGCCAGCAGACCAGAGACCAACAATGAAAAACTGTTTTTT	CASRPETNNEKLFF
TRBD1	TRBV10-3	NA	TRBJ1-6	TGTGCCATCAGTGAGTCAGGACAGGGAAGTCCCCCCCTCCACTTT	CAISESGQGSPPLHF
TRBD1	TRBV10-2	NA	TRBJ2-7	TGCGCCAGCAGACGGACAGGGGGCGAATACGAGCAGTACTTC	CASRRTGGEYEQYF
NA	TRBV18	NA	TRBJ1-2	TGTGCCAGCTCAGATTCACAGGGTGCTTCCCCAAACTATGGCTACACCTTC	CASSDSQGASPNYGYTF
NA	TRBV7-9	NA	TRBJ1-5	TGTGCCAGCAGCTTAGAAGGGGTTGATCAGCCCCAGCATTTT	CASSLEGVDQPQHF
TRBD1	TRBV5-5	NA	TRBJ2-1	TGTGCCAGCAGCTTCGACAGGGAATCCTACAATGAGCAGTTCTTC	CASSFDRESYNEQFF
TRBD1	TRBV4-2	few	TRBJ2-6	TGTGCCAGCAGCCAAGGTCAGGGGGCCGGGGCCAACGTCCTGACTTTC	CASSQGQGAGANVLTF
NA	TRBV7-6	NA	TRBJ2-1	TGTGCCAGCAGTCAATGGGAGAGCTCCTACAATGAGCAGTTCTTC	CASSQWESSYNEQFF
TRBD1	TRBV6-6	NA	TRBJ1-3	TGTGCCAGCAGTTACCCCACAGGGGTTGCTGGAAACACCATATATTTT	CASSYPTGVAGNTIYF
NA	TRBV6-5	NA	TRBJ1-4	TGTGCCAGCAGTTATAATCATCTTTTAAATGAACTGTTTTTT	CASSYNHLLNELFF
TRBD1	TRBV4-1	NA	TRBJ2-7	TGCGCCAGCAGCCAAGGGCACAGGGGTAGGTACGAGCAGTACTTC	CASSQGHRGRYEQYF